The following is a T cell receptor (beta chain) sequence with its context. Antigen specificity is unknown. The sample belongs to a study of spatial heterogeneity in lung cancer. Across the study: There were roughly 78 donors, all of them untreated patients with early-stage non-small cell lung cancer. PBMC samples from follow-up, where available, were sequenced a median of approximately two years after resection.

Study-wide findings and caveats: More often at tumor resection than at routine follow-up, ubiquitous expanded tumor TCRs were detected in the blood.

Each molecule of TCR cDNA was tagged with one unique molecular identifier. Each CDR3 protein is one row after TCRdb ran MiXCR on the 5' RACE reads. The sample holds some 120,000 distinct CDR3 sequences, roughly an eighth seen once. Trimming removed 6 bases from V and 7 bases from J, with 21 bases in between. This CDR3 region has 16 residues. Per germline, CDR1 SGHDN and CDR2 FVKESK. Time point meaning: blood at routine non-recurrence follow-up after resection. The authors sequenced whole RNA from tumor, nontumor lung or frozen PBMC without sorting. The receptor comes from a male donor with early-stage non-small cell lung cancer. The specimen was PBMCs, collected at follow-up. The V call is TRBV14, the J call TRBJ2-2; D unclear. The CDR3 loop is CASRSFDTPTGGELFF. CDR3 nucleotides: TGTGCCAGCAGGTCTTTCGACACCCCAACCGGCGGGGAGCTGTTTTTT.